This T cell receptor beta chain was observed in a study of T cell responses to AZD1222 COVID-19 vaccine (dated by TCRdb to the early 2020s). With regard to the full study: Because spike-specific TCR depth and breadth did not differ between the two schedules, AZD1222 recipients who got a second dose at roughly 4 weeks were pooled with those who got a second dose at roughly 12 weeks. Enrollment into the trials was organized by age into subgroups of 18-55, 56-69 and 70-plus years, and those subgroups contained about 160, 30 and 59 TCR-sequenced participants, respectively. TCR sequencing was performed for 230 to 250 trial participants, of whom some 200 were given two doses of AZD1222 and some 26 were given two doses of MenACWY control vaccine.

The CDR3 regions of human TCRbeta chains were analyzed by immunosequencing. As for how the authors treated the data: Repertoire TCRs were matched against a reference library of SARS-CoV-2-specific TCRs generated with the MIRA antigen-specificity platform. Breadth was defined as the fraction of unique TCRs that were SARS-CoV-2-associated. Depth was defined as the fraction of total T cells that were SARS-CoV-2-associated. Each spike-specific TCR was assigned to its reactive spike region and to a CD4 or CD8 class using the MIRA data. Log10-transformed breadth and depth values were compared by one-way ANOVA with Sidak's multiple comparisons tests. TCRdb obtained this table from immuneACCESS and retained in-frame rearrangements with V and J assigned. These tables miss some clones; where compared with another copy, unresolved V genes account for less than half of the shortfall, and the remainder is unexplained. V, J and clone size were drawn from that table, and D and trimming were deduced from the DNA. The sample records 60,000 or so clones, 80% to 90% of which are singletons. The ten most abundant clones make up 20% of the sample.

In light of the paper, this sample's time point label describes: baseline before first vaccination. Vaccinee samples came from UK trials COV001 and COV002, including a single-blind randomized controlled phase 2/3 trial of AZD1222 (ChAdOx1 nCoV-19) in healthy adults. For TCRbeta chain sequencing, PBMC samples from trial participants were taken at day 0 and at day 28 after the second dose. Measured from the cysteine to the phenylalanine, the CDR3 is 14 residues long. Kept here is only the CDR3 DNA, which spans 42 bases and is read in frame from base 1. V sheds 5 bases and J sheds 3 bases, leaving 14 bases between their ends. CDR1 and CDR2, looked up from the germline V gene (reference sequence), are SGHNT and YYREEE. What the work shows at the level of the full study, not this receptor alone: Most participants were white British and females outnumbered males, and the authors suggested that clonal diversity may have been underestimated. Spike-specific TCR breadth and depth rose significantly after two AZD1222 doses compared with day 0 and with MenACWY recipients. Vaccine-associated CD4 TCRs spanned the whole spike protein, with dominant responses in regions 160-218 and 743-854. Reportedly, almost half of the unique spike-specific TCRs recognized epitopes lying outside the regions that are mutated in the B.1.351 and B.1.1.7 variants. The 56-69-year group was small, and its depth increase did not reach significance, likely because of low power. No day 14 peak-response samples were available, so repertoires were characterized only after the peak T cell response. Conclusions about previously exposed vaccinees are limited, since just five to seven AZD1222 recipients were seropositive for SARS-CoV-2 at baseline.

Of note for this clone: There is no known antigen for this receptor. Base qualities are not recorded, but no much larger clone differs from it by a single base.

This sequence originates from an adult in good health. The receptor chain draws on TRBV5-4 and TRBJ1-2; TRBD1 could be the D gene, as 5 bases match. Material: peripheral blood, obtained on day 0 of AZD1222 vaccination. DNA sequence: TGTGCCAGCAGTTTAGGGACTGTGGACTATGGCTACACCTTC. Its translation reads: CASSLGTVDYGYTF.